Below are 25 T cell receptor beta chains sequenced from a single sample in a study of PD-L1 blockade in urothelial cancer. Measured with immunoSEQ multiplex PCR; TCRdb has only the in-frame clones, and not every one. The data hold approximately 52,000 clones, with 85% observed a single time. The time point is: pretreatment peripheral blood. The source was PBMCs, collected around atezolizumab (anti-PD-L1) treatment. Receptor source: a man in his 70s with urothelial cancer.

CDR3 protein: CASSAFQGASGNTIYF. The CDR3 region has the DNA TGTGCCAGCAGTGCCTTTCAGGGGGCGTCTGGAAACACCATATATTTT. The gene calls are TRBV6-1 and TRBJ1-3, with 8 bases lining up with TRBD1. CDR1 is MNHNS, CDR2 SASEGT, per germline. V shed 4 bases and J 1 base; nucleotides not matched to a gene: 6. The CDR3 extends over 16 amino acids.

V and J are TRBV28 and TRBJ1-4, with 8 bases aligning to TRBD1. Germline V gene lookup returns CDR1 MDHEN and CDR2 SYDVKM. V was clipped by 8 bases and J by 4 bases; unmatched bases: 6. CDR3 length: 14 amino acids. The CDR3 loop reads CASHRQGRNEKLFF. In DNA form, the CDR3 reads TGTGCCAGCCATCGACAGGGGCGTAATGAAAAACTGTTTTTT.

This chain uses TRBV9 with TRBJ1-4; no definite D call. The CDR3 contains 14 residues. CDR1 and CDR2 from the germline V gene are SGDLS and YYNGEE. The ends were cut back, 4 bases at V and 7 bases at J, with 14 bases in the middle. The chain's CDR3 is CASSPSGDGEKLFF. The CDR3 DNA is TGTGCCAGCAGCCCATCAGGTGATGGTGAAAAACTGTTTTTT.

J is TRBJ1-1 and V is TRBV19, with TRBD1 as a possible D gene (6 bases). Between the trimmed V and J ends, which lost 1 base and 7 bases, there was a span of 7 bases. CDR1 LNHDA and CDR2 SQIVND come from the germline V gene (reference sequence). There are 12 residues in the CDR3. The CDR3 is CASSIGGGEAFF. CDR3 DNA sequence: TGTGCCAGTAGTATAGGAGGGGGTGAAGCTTTCTTT.

The chain employs TRBV27 and TRBJ2-7; a possible D gene is TRBD1 (8 bases). Germline values: CDR1 MNHEY, CDR2 SMNVEV (reference sequence). This CDR3 is built from 14 residues. The germline V and J ends were trimmed by 8 bases and 7 bases, with 21 bases remaining between them. CDR3 nucleotides: TGTGCCAGCGCCACACAGGGGGGGGCTCGAGAGCAGTACTTC. This codes for CASATQGGAREQYF.

The J gene is TRBJ2-1, the V gene TRBV7-9, with 7 bases identical to TRBD1. The CDR3 runs 14 residues. Per germline, CDR1 SEHNR and CDR2 FQNEAQ (reference sequence). After removal of 3 bases from V and 5 bases from J, the junction contained 4 bases not matched to a gene. CDR3 region: CASSLGQNNNEQFF. The CDR3 bases are TGTGCCAGCAGCTTGGGACAGAATAACAATGAGCAGTTCTTC.

V is TRBV11-2 and J is TRBJ2-7; maybe TRBD2 (5 bases). V gave up 0 bases and J gave up 0 bases, with 9 bases separating them. The CDR3 spans 15 residues. Germline values: CDR1 SGHAT, CDR2 FQNNGV. For the CDR3, the DNA is TGTGCCAGCAGCTTAGAAGCGGAGAGCTCCTACGAGCAGTACTTC. Its protein is CASSLEAESSYEQYF.

In the case of this clone: A junction boundary mismatches the germline segment, possibly from a read error. The V gene is TRBV9, the J gene TRBJ2-1; 7 bases map to TRBD1. The CDR3 consists of 15 residues. Germline V gives CDR1 SGDLS, CDR2 YYNGEE. This CDR3 reads CASSLRDSYYNAQFF. CDR3 DNA: TGTGCCAGCAGCCTTAGGGACAGCTACTACAATGCGCAGTTCTTC.

The CDR3 sequence: CASSPLGTTYEQYF. CDR3 coding DNA: TGCGCCAGCAGCCCGTTAGGGACTACCTACGAGCAGTACTTC. The chain employs TRBV5-1 and TRBJ2-7; 7 bases are a match to TRBD2. This CDR3 has 14 amino acids. The trim removed 4 bases at V and 2 bases at J, leaving 6 bases unmatched. CDR1 is SGHRS, CDR2 YFSETQ, per germline.

This clone showed up just a few times. The chain links TRBV9 to TRBJ2-5; 9 bases agree with TRBD2. J gave up 1 base and V 0 bases, and 4 bases lay outside the gene matches. The length of the CDR3 is 16 residues. Looked up from germline, CDR1 is SGDLS and CDR2 is YYNGEE. DNA of the CDR3: TGTGCCAGCAGCGTAGGGCTAGCGGGAACCCAAGAGACCCAGTACTTC. Translated: CASSVGLAGTQETQYF.

The rearrangement joins TRBV7-9 to TRBJ1-2, with unresolved D. The length of the CDR3 is 19 residues. In germline, CDR1 is SEHNR, CDR2 FQNEAQ (reference sequence). V was cut by 4 bases and J by 2 bases, with 26 bases left in between. The CDR3 protein is CASSSGDTGPQPFNYGYTF. The CDR3 coding sequence is TGTGCCAGCAGCTCGGGAGACACCGGGCCCCAGCCCTTCAACTATGGCTACACCTTC.

This chain connects TRBV5-1 to TRBJ2-5, with 7 bases identical to TRBD1. Germline CDR1 SGHRS, CDR2 YFSETQ. This CDR3 has 15 residues. V shed 0 bases and J 7 bases; nucleotides not matched to a gene: 9. CDR3 coding DNA: TGCGCCAGCAGCTTGGTAGGGACAGACACCCCGACCCAGTACTTC. This sequence encodes CASSLVGTDTPTQYF.

The genes are TRBV19 and TRBJ2-3; no reliable D call. The CDR3 extends over 15 amino acids. CDR1 is LNHDA and CDR2 is SQIVND in the germline V gene (reference sequence). The V end was cut by 9 bases, the J end by 0 bases, with 16 bases between. The CDR3 region has the DNA TGTGCCAGCAAACCGCTTACGACTAGCACAGATACGCAGTATTTT. Protein product: CASKPLTTSTDTQYF. Full variable domain (missing parts from reference TRBV19 and TRBJ2-3): DGGITQSPKYLFRKEGQNVTLSCEQNLNHDAMYWYRQDPGQGLRLIYYSQIVNDFQKGDIAEGYSVSREKKESFPLTVTSAQKNPTAFYLCASKPLTTSTDTQYFGPGTRLTVL.

V gene TRBV28 combines with J gene TRBJ1-4, with 8 bases identical to TRBD1. CDR1 and CDR2 from the germline V gene are MDHEN and SYDVKM. The CDR3 is 14 amino acids. Trimming removed 4 bases from V and 8 bases from J; junction bases left unmatched: 6. In DNA form, the CDR3 reads TGTGCCAGCAGTTCCGGACAGGGCCGGGAAAAACTGTTTTTT. This gives the protein CASSSGQGREKLFF.

This clone appeared a single time. Other DNA sequences of this sample code for an identical CDR3. This chain uses TRBV7-9 with TRBJ2-1; the D gene is possibly TRBD2 (5 bases). The V and J ends lost 1 base and 3 bases respectively, with 10 bases between them. This CDR3 comprises 15 residues. Germline lookup yields CDR1 SEHNR and CDR2 FQNEAQ (reference sequence). DNA for the CDR3: TGTGCCAGCAGCTTAGGTCTAGCTGACTACAATGAGCAGTTCTTC. It yields the protein CASSLGLADYNEQFF.

This clone occurred once. V gene TRBV11-3 combines with J gene TRBJ2-2; 8 bases are shared with TRBD2. Germline trimming cut 0 bases from V and 3 bases from J; bases unmatched to any gene: 15. The germline gives CDR1 SGHNT, CDR2 YENEEA. This CDR3 comprises 20 residues. CDR3 sequence: CASSLDPPGVAGRDTGELFF. Here the CDR3 DNA reads TGTGCCAGCAGCTTAGATCCTCCAGGAGTAGCGGGAAGGGACACCGGGGAGCTGTTTTTT.

The genes are TRBV28 and TRBJ1-1; D might be TRBD1 (6 bases). The CDR3 is made up of 16 amino acids. Germline V lookup: CDR1 MDHEN, CDR2 SYDVKM. V was shortened by 2 bases and J by 6 bases, with 19 bases between the two germline ends. The CDR3 spells CASSLRNWGGRPEAFF. The CDR3, as DNA: TGTGCCAGCAGTTTACGGAACTGGGGGGGCCGGCCTGAAGCTTTCTTT.

V is TRBV6-1 and J is TRBJ2-7, with TRBD2 matching over 8 bases. Per the germline V gene, CDR1 is MNHNS and CDR2 is SASEGT. There are 16 residues in the CDR3. With 1 base clipped from V and 3 bases from J, the junction kept 8 bases outside the gene matches. CDR3 sequence: CASSEGGGRSFYEQYF. DNA of the CDR3: TGTGCCAGCAGTGAAGGGGGCGGGAGGTCCTTCTACGAGCAGTACTTC.

The gene calls are TRBV5-4 and TRBJ2-7, with TRBD2 matching 8 bases. There are 15 residues in the CDR3. The V gene's germline CDR1 is SGHNT and CDR2 YYREEE (reference sequence). With V trimmed by 1 base and J by 2 bases, 5 bases remained unmatched. The CDR3 nucleotides are TGTGCCAGCAGCTTGAGAGCGGGAGACCCCTACGAGCAGTACTTC. Translation: CASSLRAGDPYEQYF. Looking up the rest from reference TRBV5-4 and TRBJ2-7 gives the full variable domain: ETGVTQSPTHLIKTRGQQVTLRCSSQSGHNTVSWYQQALGQGPQFIFQYYREEENGRGNFPPRFSGLQFPNYSSELNVNALELDDSALYLCASSLRAGDPYEQYFGPGTRLTVT.

The chain has TRBV5-1 and TRBJ2-7; no clear D. The length of the CDR3 is 12 residues. Germline V gene lookup returns CDR1 SGHRS and CDR2 YFSETQ. V was pared by 0 bases and J by 4 bases, with 5 bases between. The CDR3 sequence: CASSLGEYEQYF. The CDR3 DNA reads TGCGCCAGCAGCTTGGGAGAATACGAGCAGTACTTC.

The chain has TRBV7-9 and TRBJ2-4; tentatively, D is TRBD2 (5 bases). Trimming removed 5 bases from V and 0 bases from J, with 11 bases in between. CDR3 size: 15 residues. Germline assignment: CDR1 SEHNR and CDR2 FQNEAQ (reference sequence). The DNA for the CDR3 is TGTGCCAGCAGCCCCAGCGGAATAGCCAAAAACATTCAGTACTTC. It translates to CASSPSGIAKNIQYF. The full variable domain, in which reference TRBV7-9 and TRBJ2-4 provide the parts outside the CDR3, is DTGVSQNPRHKITKRGQNVTFRCDPISEHNRLYWYRQTLGQGPEFLTYFQNEAQLEKSRLLSDRFSAERPKGSFSTLEIQRTEQGDSAMYLCASSPSGIAKNIQYFGAGTRLSVL.

V gene TRBV6-1 combines with J gene TRBJ2-2; D may be TRBD2 (6 bases). The germline gives CDR1 MNHNS, CDR2 SASEGT. The CDR3 totals 13 residues. V was trimmed by 11 bases and J by 3 bases, leaving 13 bases between them. CDR3 in amino acids: CAGRSADTGELFF. The CDR3 coding sequence is TGTGCCGGGAGGTCGGCAGACACCGGGGAGCTGTTTTTT.

The V and J genes are TRBV9 and TRBJ2-1; TRBD1 matches at 7 bases. Per the germline V gene, CDR1 is SGDLS and CDR2 is YYNGEE. The trim removed 3 bases at V and 5 bases at J, leaving 5 bases unmatched. The CDR3 extends over 14 amino acids. The DNA for the CDR3 is TGTGCCAGCAGCGCCCGACAGGGAAACAATGAGCAGTTCTTC. Amino acids: CASSARQGNNEQFF.

CDR3 coding DNA: TGTGCCAGCAGTGAACTAGCGGACGTATACGAGCAGTACTTC. This encodes CASSELADVYEQYF. The chain employs TRBV2 and TRBJ2-7; 7 bases align to TRBD2. Germline-derived CDR1 and CDR2 are SNHLY and FYNNEI. V shed 2 bases and J 4 bases; nucleotides not matched to a gene: 5. The CDR3 consists of 14 residues.

Regarding this clone: At one boundary the junction diverges from the germline segment, which might be a read error. The rearrangement links TRBV11-2 to TRBJ1-2; possible D gene TRBD1, 6 bases. The CDR3 runs to 14 residues. CDR1 and CDR2 from the germline V gene are SGHAT and FQNNGV. DNA for the CDR3: TGTGCCAGCAGCTTAGATCAGGTGGACAGAGCAATCGCCTTC. Protein sequence: CASSLDQVDRAIAF.